Included here is one TCR beta chain sequence, with context. After removal of 0 bases from V and 11 bases from J, the junction contained 7 bases not matched to a gene. The CDR3 length is 14 residues. Per germline, CDR1 MNHEY and CDR2 SVGAGI. This sample was included in a study of shared T cell receptors in the human thymus. The data were produced by immunoSEQ multiplex PCR, yet TCRdb's version contains in-frame clones alone and is incomplete. Of around 340,000 clones listed, 85% to 95% are singletons. This chain joins TRBV6-5 and TRBJ2-3, with TRBD1 matching over 8 bases. This sequence originates from a human donor. What was sequenced was thymocytes. The CDR3 DNA reads TGTGCCAGCAGTTACTCGGTCGGACAGGGAGGGCAGTATTTT. This sequence encodes CASSYSVGQGGQYF.